These 17 T cell receptor beta chains were sequenced from one sample in a study of cytomegalovirus exposure and HLA in healthy donors. PCR used 60 Vbeta primers and 13 Jbeta primers. TCRdb's table, derived via immunoSEQ multiplex PCR, lists solely in-frame clones and lacks some. This sample carries 200,000 to 300,000 clones, about 80% of them seen once, and the ten largest clones take 4.5% to 6%. Specimen: PBMCs. These receptors came from a woman in her thirties or forties in good health and CMV-seropositive.

The chain joins TRBV6-1 to TRBJ1-2; 10 bases are shared with TRBD1. The CDR3 has 16 amino acids. J gave up 1 base and V 2 bases, and 4 bases lay outside the gene matches. CDR1 MNHNS and CDR2 SASEGT come from the germline V gene. CDR3 residues: CASSELRDRGNYGYTF. DNA of the CDR3: TGTGCCAGCAGTGAACTTCGGGACAGGGGTAACTATGGCTACACCTTC.

The chain uses TRBV9 and TRBJ2-3; tentatively, D is TRBD2 (5 bases). V lost 2 bases to trimming and J lost 4 bases, with 11 bases between them. Germline V lookup: CDR1 SGDLS, CDR2 YYNGEE. The length of the CDR3 is 14 residues. This CDR3 reads CASSVARAADTQYF. The DNA for the CDR3 is TGTGCCAGCAGCGTGGCGCGGGCTGCAGATACGCAGTATTTT. Full variable domain (missing parts from reference TRBV9 and TRBJ2-3): DSGVTQTPKHLITATGQRVTLRCSPRSGDLSVYWYQQSLDQGLQFLIQYYNGEERAKGNILERFSAQQFPDLHSELNLSSLELGDSALYFCASSVARAADTQYFGPGTRLTVL.

DNA for the CDR3: TGTGCCAGCAGCCTAAACAGGGGGCGGACCGGGGAGCTGTTTTTT. This gives the protein CASSLNRGRTGELFF. V gene TRBV9 combines with J gene TRBJ2-2, with 9 positions matching TRBD1. CDR3 size: 15 residues. The germline V gene encodes CDR1 SGDLS and CDR2 YYNGEE. The V and J ends lost 4 bases and 5 bases, in that order; junction bases with no gene match: 6.

The CDR3 sequence: CAWRETGKETQYF. For the CDR3, the DNA is TGTGCCTGGAGAGAAACAGGGAAAGAGACCCAGTACTTC. V is TRBV30 and J is TRBJ2-5; maybe TRBD1 (6 bases). V was cut by 3 bases and J by 3 bases, with 11 bases left in between. The CDR3 totals 13 residues. The germline CDR1 and CDR2 sequences are GTSNPN and SVGIG (reference sequence).

The chain has TRBV19 and TRBJ1-2; D gene ambiguous. This CDR3 region has 13 residues. Germline-derived CDR1 and CDR2 are LNHDA and SQIVND (reference sequence). Trimming left V 6 bases short and J 4 bases short, with 12 bases between. CDR3 nucleotide sequence: TGTGCCAGTAGACTCGCAGGTTCCTATGGCTACACCTTC. Residues: CASRLAGSYGYTF.

The chain couples TRBV13 to TRBJ2-3, with 9 bases fitting TRBD2. Germline lookup yields CDR1 PRHDT and CDR2 FYEKMQ (reference sequence). This CDR3 has 15 residues. The ends lost 2 bases at V and 1 base at J; junction bases unmatched: 1. Written as DNA, the CDR3 is TGTGCCAGCAGCTTAAGGACTAGCGGCACAGATACGCAGTATTTT. Translating gives CASSLRTSGTDTQYF.

The V and J genes are TRBV9 and TRBJ1-2; TRBD1 agrees at 10 bases. CDR3 length: 14 residues. The trim removed 3 bases at V and 9 bases at J, leaving 8 bases unmatched. Per germline, CDR1 SGDLS and CDR2 YYNGEE. In DNA form, the CDR3 reads TGTGCCAGCAGCGCTACCCTGGGACAGGGGCGCTACACCTTC. It encodes CASSATLGQGRYTF.

The chain employs TRBV2 and TRBJ1-4; D is unclear. The V end lost 5 bases, the J end lost 0 bases, and 7 bases lay between the germline ends. The CDR3 consists of 14 residues. CDR1 is SNHLY and CDR2 is FYNNEI in the germline V gene. CDR3 region: CASSRHPTNEKLFF. CDR3 DNA sequence: TGTGCCAGCAGTCGACACCCAACTAATGAAAAACTGTTTTTT.

This chain connects TRBV5-1 to TRBJ2-7; TRBD1 might be the D (6 bases). The CDR3 is 14 residues long. Trimming cost V 1 base and J 5 bases, with 13 bases left between them. Germline CDR1 is SGHRS and CDR2 is YFSETQ. CDR3 sequence: CASSLPDRGNEQYF. CDR3 sequence (DNA): TGCGCCAGCAGCTTGCCGGACAGAGGGAACGAGCAGTACTTC.

The J gene is TRBJ2-5, the V gene TRBV9, with 9 bases that match TRBD1. The closer fit of TRBJ2-7 to the DNA end suggests the J call may be wrong. The CDR3 runs to 15 residues. Germline assignment: CDR1 SGDLS and CDR2 YYNGEE. CDR3 in amino acids: CASSVVGTGSNEQYF. CDR3 in DNA: TGTGCCAGCAGCGTAGTAGGGACAGGGTCGAACGAGCAGTACTTC.

This clone has only one observation. This sequence joins TRBV7-8 and TRBJ2-7; 9 nucleotides agree with TRBD1. The CDR3 length is 13 residues. Germline-derived CDR1 and CDR2 are SGHVS and FQNEAQ. The ends lost 5 bases at V and 8 bases at J; junction bases unmatched: 7. The CDR3 nucleotides read TGTGCCAGCAGCCCGGGACAGGGTTTCCAGCAGTACTTC. It is translated as CASSPGQGFQQYF.

The CDR3 nucleotides read TGCGCCAGCCTCCTCGGAGGCGGGGGTCCCCAAACGCAGTATTTT. Its translation is CASLLGGGGPQTQYF. The chain uses TRBV5-1 and TRBJ2-3, with 7 bases lining up with TRBD2. Germline CDR1 is SGHRS and CDR2 is YFSETQ. The trim removed 7 bases at V and 9 bases at J, leaving 17 bases unmatched. The CDR3 runs to 15 residues.

The chain employs TRBV2 and TRBJ1-1; 8 bases agree with TRBD1. V shed 6 bases and J 2 bases; nucleotides not matched to a gene: 17. CDR3 length: 18 amino acids. The germline V gene encodes CDR1 SNHLY and CDR2 FYNNEI. The CDR3 sequence: CASRPDGYGDRSNTEAFF. The CDR3 DNA follows: TGTGCCAGCAGACCTGATGGGTATGGGGACAGGTCAAACACTGAAGCTTTCTTT.

Concerning this clone itself: Its ends do not fully match the called genes, so a read error is possible. The gene calls are TRBV6-6 and TRBJ1-6; D is ambiguous. The CDR3 runs 14 residues. Germline values: CDR1 MNHNY, CDR2 SVGAGI (reference sequence). CDR3 protein: CATSDTFYNSPLHF. CDR3 bases: TGTGCCACCAGTGACACTTTCTATAATTCACCCCTCCACTTT.

Concerning this clone itself: The conserved phenylalanine or tryptophan normally closing the CDR3 is absent here, so this likely arose from a read error. The limits of the CDR3 on the DNA are not certain, so only TCRdb's listed CDR3 is given. V gene TRBV5-8 combines with J gene TRBJ1-1; TRBD1, as called in the table, went unchecked against the DNA. Including both end residues, the CDR3 is 12 amino acids long. The germline V gene has CDR1 SGHTS and CDR2 YDEGEE. The CDR3 is CASSLRQPPYLQ.

The chain uses TRBV19 and TRBJ2-7, with 7 bases lining up with TRBD1. The CDR3 is made up of 14 amino acids. Germline CDR1 and CDR2: LNHDA and SQIVND (reference sequence). V was pared by 6 bases and J by 2 bases, with 7 bases of the junction left unmatched. The DNA for the CDR3 is TGTGCCAGTAGAAACAGGGGTGTACCCTACGAGCAGTACTTC. Translated, it gives CASRNRGVPYEQYF.

This chain joins TRBV7-3 and TRBJ2-1; D remains unclear. The CDR3 consists of 13 residues. The germline CDR1 and CDR2 sequences are SGHTA and FQGTGA. V was trimmed by 4 bases and J by 8 bases, leaving 12 bases between them. The CDR3 DNA is TGTGCCAGCAGCTCCGCCCCGGTACATGAGCAGTTCTTC. Translation: CASSSAPVHEQFF.